The 15 T cell receptor beta chains below all came from one sample that was sequenced in a study of T cell repertoires in cytomegalovirus infection. TCRdb used MiXCR to reprocess the reads, holding one entry per CDR3 protein. The sample has roughly 230,000 distinct CDR3 sequences; 10% to 15% are singletons. What was sequenced was PBMCs. Receptors were obtained from a human donor in good health (CMV status not recorded). Some clones in this sample may be carry-over from other donors' samples.

This sequence joins TRBV4-3 and TRBJ2-5; 11 nucleotides align to TRBD1. This CDR3 comprises 15 residues. Germline-derived CDR1 and CDR2 are LGHNA and YSLEER. V was pared by 0 bases and J by 4 bases, with 1 base of the junction left unmatched. The CDR3 nucleotides read TGCGCCAGCAGCCAAGATGGGACAGGGGGAGAGACCCAGTACTTC. This sequence encodes CASSQDGTGGETQYF.

This clonotype was counted many times. The chain employs TRBV12-3 or TRBV12-4 and TRBJ1-2; the match to TRBD1 covers 10 bases. The CDR3 is 14 amino acids. V lost 6 bases, J lost 8 bases, and 9 bases stayed unmatched. CDR3: CASSRQGALWGYTF. CDR3 DNA: TGTGCCAGCAGCCGACAGGGGGCTTTATGGGGCTACACCTTC.

The chain recombines TRBV19 with TRBJ2-2; no reliable D call. The V gene's germline CDR1 is LNHDA and CDR2 SQIVND (reference sequence). The V end lost 5 bases, the J end lost 4 bases, and 5 bases lay between the germline ends. This CDR3 is built from 12 residues. The CDR3 loop reads CASSSRTGELFF. CDR3 nucleotides: TGTGCCAGTAGTTCCCGCACCGGGGAGCTGTTTTTT.

J is TRBJ2-3 and V is TRBV6-4; TRBD1 matches 7 bases. This CDR3 is built from 14 residues. With V trimmed by 3 bases and J by 3 bases, 3 bases remained unmatched. Germline CDR1 and CDR2: MRHNA and SNTAGT. CDR3 sequence reads: CASSEDRATDTQYF. The CDR3 nucleotides read TGTGCCAGCAGTGAAGACAGGGCGACAGATACGCAGTATTTT.

The sample holds many counts of this clonotype. The CDR3 DNA reads as TGTGCCAGCAGCCCTACAGGGGTGGTTGAAAAACTGTTTTTT. The encoded protein is CASSPTGVVEKLFF. This rearrangement joins TRBV7-2 to TRBJ1-4; 7 bases fit TRBD1. The CDR3 spans 14 residues. From germline, CDR1 is SGHTA and CDR2 FQGNSA. Trimming at V came to 5 bases and at J to 7 bases, leaving 7 bases not matched to a gene.

The sample holds many counts of this clonotype. V is TRBV7-2 and J is TRBJ2-6; tentative D call: TRBD1 (5 bases). In germline, CDR1 is SGHTA, CDR2 FQGNSA. V was cut by 3 bases and J by 4 bases, with 10 bases left in between. This CDR3 has 15 amino acids. CDR3 in DNA: TGTGCCAGCAGCTTGCAGGGAACCGGGGCCAACGTCCTGACTTTC. Amino acid sequence: CASSLQGTGANVLTF.

This clonotype was seen a handful of times. This chain joins TRBV6-2 or TRBV6-3 and TRBJ2-3; 10 bases line up with TRBD2. The V gene end was trimmed by 5 bases and the J gene end by 4 bases; junction bases not matched to a gene: 12. CDR1 is MNHEY, CDR2 SVGEGT, per germline. The CDR3 totals 17 residues. The CDR3 loop reads CASSDRLAGAYPDTQYF. CDR3 bases: TGTGCCAGCAGTGATCGTCTAGCGGGGGCATACCCAGATACGCAGTATTTT.

This clonotype was counted many times. V and J are TRBV7-2 and TRBJ2-7, with 11 bases matching TRBD2. Germline assignment: CDR1 SGHTA and CDR2 FQGNSA. The CDR3 is made up of 20 amino acids. The V segment lost 0 bases and the J segment 4 bases; nucleotides outside the gene matches: 17. CDR3 loop: CASSLALPGVAGGPLYEQYF. CDR3 nucleotide sequence: TGTGCCAGCAGCTTAGCCCTTCCAGGGGTAGCGGGGGGGCCTCTATACGAGCAGTACTTC.

The table lists this clonotype with many counts. The gene calls are TRBV7-9 and TRBJ1-5, with a tentative D call TRBD1 (5 bases). This CDR3 has 16 amino acids. Trimming left V 0 bases short and J 8 bases short, with 17 bases between. Germline assignment: CDR1 SEHNR and CDR2 FQNEAQ (reference sequence). The DNA of the CDR3 is TGTGCCAGCAGCTTAGCTGGGACTCCGCGAGTAGAGCCCCAGCATTTT. It encodes CASSLAGTPRVEPQHF. Variable domain in full (rest from reference TRBV7-9 and TRBJ1-5): DTGVSQNPRHKITKRGQNVTFRCDPISEHNRLYWYRQTLGQGPEFLTYFQNEAQLEKSRLLSDRFSAERPKGSFSTLEIQRTEQGDSAMYLCASSLAGTPRVEPQHFGDGTRLSIL.

This clonotype was counted ten times or more. The DNA for the CDR3 is TGTGCCAGCAACCGGGACAGGGGGCCTTCACCCCTCCACTTT. Amino acids: CASNRDRGPSPLHF. The chain combines TRBV7-2 with TRBJ1-6, with TRBD1 matching over 12 bases. V lost 7 bases, J lost 9 bases, and 4 bases stayed unmatched. The CDR3 sequence is 14 residues long. Germline CDR1 SGHTA, CDR2 FQGNSA.

In its sample, this clonotype was seen a few times. The V call is TRBV20-1, the J call TRBJ2-5; 8 bases map to TRBD2. From germline, CDR1 is DFQATT and CDR2 SNEGSKA (reference sequence). This CDR3 is built from 15 residues. Trimming took 0 bases from V and 5 from J; bases not matched to a gene: 8. The CDR3 reads CSARDDSGGGETQYF. DNA for the CDR3: TGCAGTGCTAGAGATGACAGCGGGGGTGGGGAGACCCAGTACTTC.

In its sample, this clonotype was seen many times. This chain links TRBV7-3 with TRBJ2-5; D is perhaps TRBD2 (6 bases). Germline loops: CDR1 SGHTA, CDR2 FQGTGA. The CDR3 extends over 15 amino acids. Between the trimmed V and J ends, which lost 5 bases and 4 bases, there was a span of 17 bases. CDR3 sequence: CASSQGVGLPETQYF. DNA of the CDR3: TGTGCCAGCAGCCAAGGAGTGGGACTTCCAGAGACCCAGTACTTC.

The V call is TRBV10-3, the J call TRBJ1-1, with a weak D call TRBD1 (5 bases). The germline V gene encodes CDR1 ENHRY and CDR2 SYGVKD. Trimming took 5 bases from V and 4 from J, leaving 11 bases between them. CDR3 length: 13 residues. The CDR3, as DNA: TGTGCCATCAGTCTTGGGGGAAGCACTGAAGCTTTCTTT. Its translation: CAISLGGSTEAFF.

This clonotype was detected only once. This CDR3 fails to terminate in the conserved phenylalanine or tryptophan, so it likely reflects a read error. The V and J genes are TRBV25-1 and TRBJ1-1; the match to TRBD1 covers 7 bases. Trimming at V came to 4 bases and at J to 8 bases, leaving 7 bases not matched to a gene. The CDR3 runs to 13 residues. Germline V gene sequence: CDR1 MGHDK, CDR2 SYGVNS. The CDR3: CASSVTGAEEAFL. CDR3 DNA sequence: TGTGCCAGCAGTGTCACAGGGGCAGAGGAAGCTTTCTTG.

This clonotype has at least ten counts. The chain employs TRBV7-8 and TRBJ2-5; D possibly corresponds to TRBD2 (5 bases). This CDR3 is built from 14 residues. Per the germline V gene, CDR1 is SGHVS and CDR2 is FQNEAQ. Trimming removed 1 base at V and 2 bases at J, with 8 bases between. This chain's CDR3 is CASSLGWTQETQYF. The CDR3 region has the DNA TGTGCCAGCAGCTTAGGCTGGACTCAAGAGACCCAGTACTTC.